The clone carrying this T cell receptor (beta chain) showed up many times. Unique molecular identifiers were incorporated when the TCRbeta library was constructed. MiXCR, run by TCRdb on the PCR reads, gives a single entry per CDR3 protein. The sample includes around 96,000 distinct CDR3 sequences, 12% of them seen just once. These data belong to a study of T-cell reconstitution after alpha-beta-depleted transplantation in children. V lost 1 base and J 2 bases, leaving 7 bases between the germline ends. The germline V gene has CDR1 SGHTA and CDR2 FQGNSA. This CDR3 has 14 amino acids. The chain recombines TRBV7-2 with TRBJ2-3; D ambiguous. Here the sequenced sample was PBMCs from the stem cell graft donor, taken from the stem cell graft. This clonotype originated in a human donor who donated a stem cell graft to a child with inherited bone marrow failure. The CDR3 here is CASSLDGYTDTQYF. The CDR3, as DNA: TGTGCCAGCAGCTTAGACGGATACACAGATACGCAGTATTTT.